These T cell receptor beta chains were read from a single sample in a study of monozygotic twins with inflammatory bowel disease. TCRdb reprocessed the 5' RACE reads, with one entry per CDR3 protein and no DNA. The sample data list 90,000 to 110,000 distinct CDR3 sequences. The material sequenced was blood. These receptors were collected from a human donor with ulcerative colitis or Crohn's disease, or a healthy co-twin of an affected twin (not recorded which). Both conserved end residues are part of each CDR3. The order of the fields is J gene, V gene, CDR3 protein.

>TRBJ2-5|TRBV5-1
CASRERLAGQETQYF
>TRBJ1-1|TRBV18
CASSRDMGNTEAFF
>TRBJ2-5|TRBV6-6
CASSLPGVETQYF
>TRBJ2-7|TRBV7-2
CASSRAFGGAYEQYF
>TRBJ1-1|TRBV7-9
CASSLEGGREAFF
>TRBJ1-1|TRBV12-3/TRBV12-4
CASRITRGTEAFF
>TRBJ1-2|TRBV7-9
CASSSGTIGRRGYTF
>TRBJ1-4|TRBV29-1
CSVGVDRADEKLFF
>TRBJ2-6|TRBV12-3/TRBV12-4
CASGSAGANVLTF
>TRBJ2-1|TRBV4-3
CASSQARGAHNEQFF
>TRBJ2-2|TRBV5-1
CASSRTGGWTGELFF
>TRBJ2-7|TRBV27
CASWDGAYEQYF
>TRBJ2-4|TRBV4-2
CASSQEWRGLQNIQYF
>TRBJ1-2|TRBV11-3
CASSRTGTANGYTF
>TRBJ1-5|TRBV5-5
CASSLGPRSRGLSQPQHF
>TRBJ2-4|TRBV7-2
CASSLPSGTVLAKNIQYF
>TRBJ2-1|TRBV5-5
CASSGRTAWEYNEQFF
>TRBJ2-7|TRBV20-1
CSAGRRGYEQYF
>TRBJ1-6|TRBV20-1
CSARARRSSYNSPLHF
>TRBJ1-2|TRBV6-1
CASNFGTEYGYTF
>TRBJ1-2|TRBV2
CASSVTPAGGYTF
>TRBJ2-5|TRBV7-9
CASCTPDYGETQYF